This TCR beta chain was documented in a study of blood T cell repertoires in COVID-19. Seattle-derived patients entered the study during active infection and were followed longitudinally. This CDR3 is built from 16 residues. Trimming shortened V by 1 base and J by 4 bases, and 13 bases separated the two germline ends. From germline, CDR1 is MDHEN and CDR2 SYDVKM. Assay used: immunoSEQ multiplex PCR; TCRdb lists only in-frame clones, some missing. The sample consists of 250,000 to 350,000 clones, roughly 84% of them appearing once. The chain couples TRBV28 to TRBJ1-4, with D unresolved. The sample consisted of peripheral blood. This receptor was identified in a human donor with COVID-19, enrolled during active disease. The donor label of this sample is uncertain. Here the CDR3 DNA reads TGTGCCAGCAGTTTATTGACACCGAACCGTAATGAAAAACTGTTTTTT. Its protein is CASSLLTPNRNEKLFF.